The 12 T cell receptor beta chains below come from one sample, sequenced in a study of radiotherapy plus CTLA-4 blockade in lung cancer. Repertoires were generated with immunoSEQ multiplex PCR, while TCRdb's copy carries only in-frame clones and drops some. There are about 88,000 clones in the sample; less than 80% occur only once, and 11% to 15% lies in the top ten. The specimen comprised peripheral blood, sampled from a patient treated with radiotherapy plus ipilimumab. These receptor sequences come from a human donor with non-small cell lung cancer that progressed on radiotherapy plus ipilimumab.

This clone was seen only once. The V gene is TRBV18, the J gene TRBJ2-5, with TRBD2 as a possible D gene (5 bases). The J call may not be correct, given that the DNA end is closer to TRBJ2-7. Germline values: CDR1 KGHSH, CDR2 LQKENI. The CDR3 sequence is 14 residues long. CDR3 in DNA: TGTGCCAGCTCACAATTAGCGTCGGCCTACGAGCAGTACTTC. It codes for CASSQLASAYEQYF.

The J gene is TRBJ2-3, the V gene TRBV4-3; tentative D call: TRBD1 (6 bases). The CDR3 is made up of 16 amino acids. The V end was cut by 1 base, the J end by 3 bases, with 14 bases between. Germline-derived CDR1 and CDR2 are LGHNA and YSLEER. CDR3 DNA: TGCGCCAGCAGCCAAGGTAGAAACAGGGTTACAGATACGCAGTATTTT. It encodes CASSQGRNRVTDTQYF.

This clone was counted between two and nine times. The chain carries TRBV7-2 and TRBJ1-1; D gene ambiguous. Per germline, CDR1 SGHTA and CDR2 FQGNSA. CDR3 length: 15 amino acids. The ends were cut back, 1 base at V and 0 bases at J, with 9 bases in the middle. The CDR3 nucleotides are TGTGCCAGCAGCTTAGTCGGGGAGATGAACACTGAAGCTTTCTTT. It encodes CASSLVGEMNTEAFF. Looking up the rest from reference TRBV7-2 and TRBJ1-1 gives the full variable domain: GAGVSQSPSNKVTEKGKDVELRCDPISGHTALYWYRQSLGQGLEFLIYFQGNSAPDKSGLPSDRFSAERTGGSVSTLTIQRTQQEDSAVYLCASSLVGEMNTEAFFGQGTRLTVV.

This clone came up once. V is TRBV18 and J is TRBJ2-3; no firm D call. The CDR3 extends over 11 amino acids. The V end lost 5 bases, the J end lost 4 bases, and 4 bases lay between the germline ends. Germline CDR1 is KGHSH and CDR2 is LQKENI. CDR3 DNA sequence: TGTGCCAGCTCAGCGTCAGATACGCAGTATTTT. It codes for CASSASDTQYF.

The chain employs TRBV28 and TRBJ1-5, with TRBD1 as a possible D gene (5 bases). Trimming took 4 bases from V and 4 from J, leaving 14 bases between them. Germline CDR1 and CDR2: MDHEN and SYDVKM. The CDR3 covers 15 residues. The CDR3 protein is CASSWAGMGNQPQHF. The CDR3 DNA reads TGTGCCAGCAGTTGGGCAGGGATGGGGAATCAGCCCCAGCATTTT.

The V gene is TRBV6-4, the J gene TRBJ1-2; D not resolved. The V end lost 0 bases, the J end lost 5 bases, and 16 bases lay between the germline ends. The germline V gene encodes CDR1 MRHNA and CDR2 SNTAGT. The CDR3 is made up of 16 amino acids. CDR3 nucleotides: TGTGCCAGCAGTGACTCGATGGGGAAACCTGATTATGGCTACACCTTC. It codes for CASSDSMGKPDYGYTF.

V usage is TRBV7-2 and J usage is TRBJ1-1; 8 bases are shared with TRBD1. This CDR3 is 16 amino acids long. Per germline, CDR1 SGHTA and CDR2 FQGNSA. V lost 2 bases, J lost 6 bases, and 11 bases stayed unmatched. CDR3: CASSLRTTGTGSEAFF. CDR3 nucleotide sequence: TGTGCCAGCAGCTTACGGACTACCGGGACAGGATCTGAAGCTTTCTTT. The variable domain in full, with the rest retrieved from reference TRBV7-2 and TRBJ1-1, is GAGVSQSPSNKVTEKGKDVELRCDPISGHTALYWYRQSLGQGLEFLIYFQGNSAPDKSGLPSDRFSAERTGGSVSTLTIQRTQQEDSAVYLCASSLRTTGTGSEAFFGQGTRLTVV.

This clone came up a few times. The chain is built from TRBV7-6 and TRBJ2-7, with D perhaps assigned TRBD1 or TRBD2 (7 bases each). The CDR3 length is 18 residues. V was cut by 1 base and J by 2 bases, with 21 bases left in between. Germline lookup yields CDR1 SGHVS and CDR2 FNYEAQ. CDR3 DNA: TGTGCCAGCAGCTTAGAAGGATTCGCCAGGGGGGGGGCCTACGAGCAGTACTTC. Its protein is CASSLEGFARGGAYEQYF.

This clone has a single count. V and J are TRBV11-2 and TRBJ1-1; 9 bases fit TRBD1. Trimming removed 5 bases from V and 4 bases from J; junction bases left unmatched: 2. Germline CDR1 and CDR2: SGHAT and FQNNGV. The CDR3 spans 13 residues. The CDR3 coding sequence is TGTGCCAGCAGCGGACAGGGGTCCACTGAAGCTTTCTTT. Its protein is CASSGQGSTEAFF. Using reference TRBV11-2 and TRBJ1-1 for the parts outside the CDR3, the full variable domain is EAGVAQSPRYKIIEKRQSVAFWCNPISGHATLYWYQQILGQGPKLLIQFQNNGVVDDSQLPKDRFSAERLKGVDSTLKIQPAKLEDSAVYLCASSGQGSTEAFFGQGTRLTVV.

This clone was seen only a few times. The chain combines TRBV11-2 with TRBJ1-3; no definite D call. CDR1 and CDR2 (germline): SGHAT, FQNNGV. The CDR3 contains 12 residues. Trimming left V 8 bases short and J 2 bases short, with 7 bases between. The CDR3 DNA follows: TGTGCCAGCCGCCTAGCTGGAAACACCATATATTTT. As protein: CASRLAGNTIYF.

This clone was detected a few times. The chain uses TRBV7-2 and TRBJ1-1; 7 bases line up with TRBD1. V lost 3 bases to trimming and J lost 3 bases; unmatched junction nucleotides: 7. CDR1 is SGHTA and CDR2 is FQGNSA in the germline V gene. The CDR3 has 15 residues. The CDR3 reads CASSLVDREDTEAFF. Here the CDR3 DNA reads TGTGCCAGCAGCTTGGTCGACAGGGAGGACACTGAAGCTTTCTTT.

In nucleotides, the CDR3 is TGTGCCAGCAGCTGGACTCTTATTTCCTACAATGAGCAGTTCTTC. It is translated as CASSWTLISYNEQFF. V usage is TRBV7-2 and J usage is TRBJ2-1, with D possibly matching TRBD2 (5 bases). Germline-derived CDR1 and CDR2 are SGHTA and FQGNSA. Trimming cost V 4 bases and J 1 base, with 11 bases left between them. The CDR3 totals 15 residues.